This entry features one T cell receptor (beta chain) sequence. Its antigen is undetermined. Use of 60 Vbeta and 13 Jbeta primers characterized the PCR. Sequencing was performed with immunoSEQ multiplex PCR; in TCRdb, only in-frame clones are kept and a portion is missing. Of some 180,000 clones listed, around 78% are singletons. This entry is derived from a study of cytomegalovirus exposure and HLA in healthy donors. In the study overall: Of approximately 400 genotyped donors, 65% to 85% clustered with self-reported Caucasian donors.

Overall study findings and caveats: Donors belonging to an Asian-associated ancestry cluster reportedly showed fewer N-insertions in productive TCRs than the 666-donor mean, according to what a later analysis found. Among the CMV-associated chains, three were confirmed in vitro as specific for CMV antigens. The majority of TCR sequences were rare, yet some public TCRs appeared in many donors.

The CDR3 runs to 14 residues. Germline V gene data show CDR1 as MDHEN and CDR2 as SYDVKM. V was cut by 6 bases and J by 4 bases, with 15 bases left in between. Sample: PBMCs. J is TRBJ2-5 and V is TRBV28; D not resolved. The TCR comes from a woman aged 25 to 39 in good health and CMV-seropositive. The CDR3 coding sequence is TGTGCCAGCAGCCTGCTCAATTCGGGAGAGACCCAGTACTTC. Its protein is CASSLLNSGETQYF.